The clone carrying this T cell receptor beta chain was detected once. Original methodology: The authors estimated nucleated cell counts from reference gene primer amplification. Profiled with immunoSEQ multiplex PCR; TCRdb holds only in-frame clones, not every one. V, J and clone size are those of that table, while D and trimming were read from the DNA. Of a few hundred thousand clones detected, about 87% appear once; the ten largest clones hold 6% to 9%. Germline-derived CDR1 and CDR2 are LNHDA and SQIVND (reference sequence). Trimming left V 8 bases short and J 7 bases short, with 8 bases between. This CDR3 has 11 amino acids. The sample is drawn from a study of blood T cell repertoires in COVID-19.

This receptor was taken from a woman aged 70-85 years with active or convalescent COVID-19. Sequencing was done on a sample of peripheral blood. The V call is TRBV19, the J call TRBJ2-2; perhaps TRBD1 as D (5 bases). The DNA of the CDR3 is TGTGCCAGTTCCCAGGGCGGGGAGCTGTTTTTT. Its translation: CASSQGGELFF.